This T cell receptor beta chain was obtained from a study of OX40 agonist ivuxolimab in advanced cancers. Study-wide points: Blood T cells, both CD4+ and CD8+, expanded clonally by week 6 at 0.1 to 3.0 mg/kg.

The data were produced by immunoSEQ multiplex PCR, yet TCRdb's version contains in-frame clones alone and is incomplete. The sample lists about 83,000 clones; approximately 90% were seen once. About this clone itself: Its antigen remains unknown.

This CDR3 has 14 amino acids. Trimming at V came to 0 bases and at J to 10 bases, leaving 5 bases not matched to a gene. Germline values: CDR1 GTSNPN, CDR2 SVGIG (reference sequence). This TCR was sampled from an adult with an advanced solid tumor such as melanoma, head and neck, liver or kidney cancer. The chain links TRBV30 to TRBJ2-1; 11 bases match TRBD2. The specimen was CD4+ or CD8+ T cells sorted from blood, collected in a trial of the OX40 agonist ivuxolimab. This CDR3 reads CAWSVISGRGEQFF. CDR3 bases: TGTGCCTGGAGTGTGATTAGCGGGAGGGGCGAGCAGTTCTTC.